This entry concerns a single TCR beta chain. This clone was observed a handful of times. This clone's antigen is unknown. Base-call qualities are not available, and no considerably larger clone is one nucleotide away. The entry originates in a study of cytomegalovirus exposure and HLA in healthy donors (dated by TCRdb to about 2017). In terms of the full investigation: According to an earlier analysis of 587 of the donors, about 179 million T cells yielded 90 million to 140 million unique TCR beta sequences and roughly 280 Gb of sequence data. Around 300 gigabases of sequencing data and some 85 million unique TCR sequences were included in an early release covering about 700 HLA-typed donors. Of the approximately 400 genotyped donors, around 81% fell in the genetic ancestry cluster associated with self-reported Caucasian donors. The study aimed to test whether cataloging public T cell receptors could reveal signatures of past pathogen exposure. The T cell repertoires of several hundred subjects were profiled by immunosequencing and related to cytomegalovirus serostatus. Along with the 666-subject first cohort, a separate validation cohort of 120 different subjects was used. High-throughput TCR immunosequencing, statistical association of individual TCRs with disease status, and machine learning were combined to predict cytomegalovirus infection status. A later analysis re-analyzed previously published TCR beta repertoires from approximately 670 donors and added high-resolution HLA genotyping to study TCR occurrence patterns. Rather than drawing on any new phenotypic data, the later analysis identified candidate immune exposures from TCR beta sequences and the way those sequences occurred across donors. An earlier analysis of approximately 640 of the donors applied high-throughput TCR beta sequencing to assess whether each TCR beta V gene segment acted as functional or pseudogenic. Donor age, sex, ethnicity and CMV serostatus were compiled alongside the repertoire data. Genome-wide SNP genotypes for about 65% of the 666 donors were used in a later genetic analysis, which treated that subset as a discovery cohort. Every repertoire in the discovery cohort had been generated on one and the same sequencing platform. Both class I and class II loci were covered by HLA typing, at four-digit resolution. Typing coverage differed by locus: A, B, C, DRB1 and DQB1 were typed in roughly 620-630 donors, DQA1 in roughly 510, DPA1 in over 600, and DPB1 in about 450. Roughly five DR-DQ haplotypes were handled as single units for association and clustering because linkage in the cohort was strong. Among approximately 370 genotyped donors of the cohort, an average of approximately 240,000 unique TCR beta nucleotide sequences was sequenced per donor, of which about 18% were non-productive. The full study reports these points: In an earlier analysis of under 600 of the donors, most TCR beta V segments were observed in productive rearrangements about 90% or about 30% of the time, broadly matching IMGT annotations. Roughly uniform sequencing depth across donors was assumed in presence/absence analyses, although this assumption may not hold. According to a later genetic analysis, donors in an Asian-associated ancestry cluster had fewer N-insertions in productive TCRs than the approximately 630-donor mean. In a later analysis, several top co-occurrence clusters were reported to appear linked to parvovirus B19, influenza, CMV and Epstein-Barr virus. In this cohort, only TCR beta chains were sequenced, and detectable features were limited by the absence of alpha or paired-chain data. In a later analysis, HLA-associated TCR beta chains were found to be more clonally expanded and to have lower generation probabilities than equally common non-associated chains. Correlated functional status among segregating V segments might reflect linkage disequilibrium, but an unknown experimental factor could not be ruled out. A few of the identified cytomegalovirus-associated TCR beta chains were confirmed in vitro to be specific for cytomegalovirus antigens. For the cohort, immune exposure information was limited to CMV serostatus. In a later genetic analysis, a missense DCLRE1C variant was associated with V-gene and J-gene trimming of TCR beta chains, and the association was replicated in an independent cohort. According to a later analysis, most CMV-associated TCR beta chains appeared to be HLA-restricted, and the HLA associations seemed to be driven largely by CMV exposure. Because some donors lacked HLA typing at each locus, the association tests relied only on the typed subset. A group of highly shared sequence variants was considered likely to be a technical artifact of the sequencing pipeline. A further reported finding was that TCR beta sequences accurately predicted the HLA-A and HLA-B alleles for most subjects in the first cohort. A later analysis associated about 16,000 TCR beta sequences with specific HLA alleles at a false discovery rate of 0.05. Because counts were too low, more than 15 rarely observed V segments, including chromosome 9 orphons, were excluded from the earlier analysis of some 540 of the donors. According to the authors, the approach could potentially be generalized to other disease states and immunological phenotypes. Most TCR sequences were observed very rarely across donors, whereas some public TCRs were present in many individuals. According to a later analysis, TCR association rates differed among HLA loci, with DRB1 alleles showing the most associated TCRs and HLA-C alleles showing the fewest. The 87-base-pair reads could not distinguish some IMGT-functional V segments, including TRBV6-2 and TRBV6-3, so those segments were excluded. The classifier was reported to diagnose cytomegalovirus status with high specificity and sensitivity in both the original and validation cohorts. Assigning TCR associations to individual alleles was difficult when HLA alleles, especially DR and DQ, strongly co-occurred. The study listed over 150 TCR beta chains as associated with cytomegalovirus.

The cohort comprised around 700 healthy bone marrow donors. At the time of sampling, every cohort member was nominally healthy, though immune exposures that went unrecorded were likely present. The donor was CMV seronegative and was included in the group of 352 seronegative cohort members. Each donor provided a peripheral blood sample, and peripheral blood mononuclear cells were used for TCR beta sequencing. Genomic DNA extraction from the blood cell samples was performed with the Qiagen DNeasy Blood Extraction Kit. Receptor amplification or capture employed the immunoSEQ multiplex PCR assay. For the multiplex PCR, a mixture combining 60 forward primers for TCR Vbeta segments and 13 reverse primers for TCR Jbeta segments was used. A multiplex PCR assay on genomic DNA amplified the CDR3 region of rearranged TCR beta genes. The Illumina HiSeq System was used to sequence the amplified TCR beta libraries as 87-base-pair reads. Per the original workflow: A later analysis tallied 80 million to 95 million unique TCR beta chains across the 666 repertoires, and roughly 11 million of those chains were shared by two or more donors. A nearest-neighbor algorithm error-corrected the raw reads and collapsed the reads into unique sequences, merging closely related sequences to remove PCR and sequencing errors. Alignment of CDR3 sequences to IMGT reference sequences was used to assign V, D and J gene segments. Each retained sequence needed at least a six-nucleotide match to both a V gene segment and a J gene segment. Rearrangements were called productive when the CDR3 lacked stop codons and stayed in frame with V and J; all others were non-productive. CDR3 was defined by IMGT convention, running from the second conserved V-encoded cysteine to the conserved J-encoded phenylalanine. In an earlier analysis of around 570 of the donors, sequences lacking an unambiguous match to a single V gene segment were excluded. An earlier analysis of 550 to 650 of the donors classified V segments as functional when productive rearrangements were above 56.7% and as segregating when the standard deviation between donors was above 5%. A statistical classification framework was built for diagnosing cytomegalovirus status from the catalog of TCR beta chain sequences. In a later analysis, TCR nucleotide sequences were compared against IMGT/GENE-DB human TR gene sequences so that V and J genes could be assigned. Using the TCRdist pipeline, a later analysis assigned CDR3 sequences along with most-parsimonious VDJ recombination scenarios. In a later analysis, each TCR beta chain was defined by its CDR3 amino acid sequence together with its V-gene family, and reads without a unique V-gene family were excluded. In a later analysis, 450 to 600 highly shared, low-generation-probability nucleotide sequences were removed to address suspected cross-contamination and a sequencing artifact. In a later analysis, a clonal expansion index was calculated for each public chain from normalized within-repertoire ranks of inferred template counts. In a later analysis, generation probabilities were computed using a VDJ recombination model fitted to out-of-frame rearrangements, and the results were checked against IGoR. In a later analysis, TCR-TCR, TCR-HLA and TCR-CMV co-occurrence was scored with hypergeometric tests, and a repertoire-size bias correction was applied to TCR pairs. To estimate false discovery rates, a later analysis permuted the HLA or CMV assignments 20 times. In a later analysis, co-occurring TCRs were grouped using DBSCAN, with TCRdist sequence similarity added in when clustering inside HLA-allele-positive subsets. Repertoires with fewer than 30,000 or more than 120,000 public chains were left out of co-occurrence clustering, as were five repertoires with anomalous nucleotide sharing. Entries here come from immuneACCESS through TCRdb and include only in-frame sequences with V and J called. Some clones fail to appear in such tables; in the studies checked, an unresolved V gene covers under half of the shortfall, and the cause of the remainder is unknown. V, J and clone size are taken as reported in that table, and D and trimming were inferred from the DNA itself. The sample includes 120,000 or so clones, with over 15% observed a single time. Under 2% of the sample is held by the ten biggest clonotypes.

The CDR3 numbers 15 residues from cysteine through phenylalanine. Only CDR3 DNA is held: 45 bases, read in frame from base 1. The junction shows trimming of 6 bases on V and 1 base on J, plus 16 bases between the germline ends. Per the germline V gene (reference sequence), SGHNT is the CDR1 and YYREEE is the CDR2. The clonotype originates from a woman aged 18-30 years in good health and CMV-seronegative. The rearrangement joined TRBV5-4 to TRBJ1-1; confidence is insufficient to name the D gene. The source material was PBMCs. The DNA sequence is as follows: TGTGCCAGCATCGATTACCGGGAGCCGAACACTGAAGCTTTCTTT. This is translated as CASIDYREPNTEAFF.